The TCR beta chain under discussion was sequenced for a study of blood T cell repertoires in COVID-19. Produced via immunoSEQ multiplex PCR; TCRdb's table is partial and in-frame only. The sample includes about 54,000 clones, 85% to 95% of them seen just once. V lost 5 bases to trimming and J lost 5 bases; unmatched junction nucleotides: 8. The CDR3 length is 17 residues. The V gene's germline CDR1 is SGHTA and CDR2 FQGNSA. The rearrangement uses TRBV7-2 and TRBJ2-5; 16 bases match TRBD2. This receptor was identified in a man in his forties or fifties with acute or convalescent COVID-19. Sequenced material: peripheral blood. The CDR3 loop reads CASSPGTSGRALETQYF. CDR3 sequence (DNA): TGTGCCAGCAGCCCCGGGACTAGCGGGAGGGCCCTTGAGACCCAGTACTTC.